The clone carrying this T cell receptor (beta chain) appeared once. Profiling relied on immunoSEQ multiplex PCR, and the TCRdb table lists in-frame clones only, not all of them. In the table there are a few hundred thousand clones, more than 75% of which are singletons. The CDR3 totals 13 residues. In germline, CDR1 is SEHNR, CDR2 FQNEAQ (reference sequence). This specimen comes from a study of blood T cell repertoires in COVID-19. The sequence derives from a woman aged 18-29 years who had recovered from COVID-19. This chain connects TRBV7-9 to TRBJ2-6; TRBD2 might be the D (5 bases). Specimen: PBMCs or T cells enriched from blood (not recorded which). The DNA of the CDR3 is TGTGGCGCGAGGGTTGGAGGGGCCAACGTCCTGACTTTC. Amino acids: CGARVGGANVLTF.